What follows are 14 T cell receptor beta chains derived from one specimen sequenced in a study of regulatory T cells in long-lasting Graves disease. Time point given: newly diagnosed GD, antithyroid drugs for less than 3 months. PBMCs were the source of the RNA used for TCR sequencing. Combining iRepertoire HTBI primers with Arm-PCR of CDR3 regions, the authors built TCR beta libraries. TCRdb ran MiXCR on the multiplex PCR reads and lists one entry per CDR3 protein. The sample yields about 470,000 distinct CDR3 sequences, more than 13% seen once. The same data also went into a second study, on T cells in Graves' hyperthyroidism and ophthalmopathy.

Specimen: peripheral blood mononuclear cells (PBMCs), collected at new diagnosis, from a patient treated with antithyroid drugs. The receptors come from a woman aged 25 to 39 with Graves disease.

The chain carries TRBV6-1 and TRBJ1-1; a possible D gene is TRBD1 (5 bases). The CDR3 extends over 15 amino acids. The germline V gene has CDR1 MNHNS and CDR2 SASEGT. Trimming took 6 bases from V and 0 from J, leaving 14 bases between them. CDR3 coding DNA: TGTGCCAGCAGATCCTCCCCGACAGTGAACACTGAAGCTTTCTTT. It specifies CASRSSPTVNTEAFF.

Only a few counts were recorded for this clonotype. The chain has TRBV28 and TRBJ2-5, with D tentatively TRBD2 (6 bases). The ends were cut back, 3 bases at V and 11 bases at J, with 22 bases in the middle. Looked up from germline, CDR1 is MDHEN and CDR2 is SYDVKM. The CDR3 extends over 15 amino acids. Here the CDR3 DNA reads TGTGCCAGCAGTTTTGGGGGGAGCTCCTACAATGAGCAGTACTTC. Its protein product is CASSFGGSSYNEQYF.

As to this clonotype: This probably arose from a read error, given a far larger clone one base away. The gene calls are TRBV6-2 or TRBV6-3 and TRBJ2-7, with 7 bases lining up with TRBD1. The CDR3 spans 16 residues. V shed 2 bases, J shed 2 bases, and the junction held 9 bases outside the gene matches. Germline V gene lookup returns CDR1 MNHEY and CDR2 SVGEGT. CDR3 region: CASSYALRTGTYEQYF. CDR3 DNA sequence: TGTGCCAGCAGTTACGCTTTGAGGACAGGAACCTACGAGCAGTACTTC.

A few counts support this clonotype. The CDR3 sequence: CASSVVVEQPQHF. The DNA of the CDR3 is TGTGCCAGCAGTGTGGTGGTGGAACAGCCCCAGCATTTT. The chain carries TRBV6-1 and TRBJ1-5; no definite D call. Germline V gene lookup returns CDR1 MNHNS and CDR2 SASEGT. This CDR3 is 13 amino acids long. V was shortened by 4 bases and J by 7 bases, with 11 bases between the two germline ends.

This clonotype has at least ten counts. The chain joins TRBV9 to TRBJ1-4, with 8 bases fitting TRBD1. Germline CDR1 is SGDLS and CDR2 is YYNGEE. Trimming cost V 2 bases and J 5 bases; bases outside gene matches: 2. The CDR3 loop spans 14 amino acids. The CDR3 loop reads CASSVTGGNEKLFF. In nucleotides, the CDR3 is TGTGCCAGCAGCGTCACAGGGGGAAATGAAAAACTGTTTTTT.

This clonotype was picked up many times. J is TRBJ2-1 and V is TRBV7-9; 8 bases line up with TRBD1. V shed 5 bases, J shed 6 bases, and the junction held 12 bases outside the gene matches. CDR3 length: 16 residues. CDR1 and CDR2 from the germline V gene are SEHNR and FQNEAQ (reference sequence). The CDR3 sequence is CASSPANGQGLNEQFF. The CDR3 DNA follows: TGTGCCAGCAGCCCCGCCAATGGACAGGGCCTCAATGAGCAGTTCTTC.

The sample holds many counts of this clonotype. This chain joins TRBV3-1 and TRBJ2-1, with D possibly TRBD2 on 7 matching bases. From germline, CDR1 is LGHDT and CDR2 YNNKEL (reference sequence). Trimming removed 0 bases from V and 8 bases from J, with 20 bases in between. The CDR3 is made up of 17 amino acids. CDR3 nucleotides: TGTGCCAGCAGCCAAGAGGGGGCGGGAGTGATTTTGGATGAGCAGTTCTTC. Translation: CASSQEGAGVILDEQFF.

This clonotype was seen ten or more times. V gene TRBV6-2 or TRBV6-3 combines with J gene TRBJ2-3; 8 bases are a match to TRBD1. The length of the CDR3 is 18 residues. From germline, CDR1 is MNHEY and CDR2 SVGEGT. Unmatched junction bases numbered 12, after V lost 3 bases and J lost 1 base. CDR3 loop: CASSYPGQGSTCTDTQYF. CDR3 nucleotide sequence: TGTGCCAGCAGTTATCCTGGACAGGGCAGTACCTGCACAGATACGCAGTATTTT.

Written as DNA, the CDR3 is TGTGCCAGTACCCTAACCTCCGCGACAGGGGGTAGAGGCTACACCTTC. This encodes CASTLTSATGGRGYTF. This chain connects TRBV19 to TRBJ1-2; 9 bases fit TRBD1. The CDR3 sequence is 16 residues long. Per the germline V gene, CDR1 is LNHDA and CDR2 is SQIVND (reference sequence). V trimming: 7 bases; J trimming: 8 bases; junction bases outside the gene matches: 17.

This chain connects TRBV4-1 to TRBJ2-2; TRBD1 matches at 9 bases. Germline CDR1 and CDR2: MGHRA and YSYEKL. V gave up 5 bases and J gave up 6 bases; unmatched junction bases: 10. The CDR3 runs 16 residues. This CDR3 reads CASSAPGTGRPGELFF. DNA for the CDR3: TGCGCCAGCAGCGCACCCGGGACAGGGAGGCCCGGGGAGCTGTTTTTT.

The table lists this clonotype with many counts. The J gene is TRBJ2-3, the V gene TRBV7-2; the D is unclear. The CDR3 runs 12 residues. The V and J ends lost 4 bases and 5 bases respectively, with 7 bases between them. Germline V lookup: CDR1 SGHTA, CDR2 FQGNSA. The CDR3 DNA reads TGTGCCAGCAGCTCCTTACGAGATACGCAGTATTTT. This sequence encodes CASSSLRDTQYF. The complete variable domain, with remaining parts taken from reference TRBV7-2 and TRBJ2-3, reads GAGVSQSPSNKVTEKGKDVELRCDPISGHTALYWYRQSLGQGLEFLIYFQGNSAPDKSGLPSDRFSAERTGGSVSTLTIQRTQQEDSAVYLCASSSLRDTQYFGPGTRLTVL.

This chain links TRBV6-2 or TRBV6-3 with TRBJ2-3; TRBD2 agrees at 8 bases. Germline CDR1 and CDR2: MNHEY and SVGEGT. V was pared by 10 bases and J by 2 bases, with 5 bases of the junction left unmatched. The CDR3 length is 13 residues. The CDR3 is CAITGLDTDTQYF. CDR3 nucleotide sequence: TGTGCCATCACGGGACTAGACACAGATACGCAGTATTTT.

This clonotype appeared many times. This sequence joins TRBV18 and TRBJ1-4; the match to TRBD1 covers 7 bases. The V gene end was trimmed by 4 bases and the J gene end by 5 bases; junction bases not matched to a gene: 4. Germline V lookup: CDR1 KGHSH, CDR2 LQKENI. The CDR3 totals 14 residues. For the CDR3, the DNA is TGTGCCAGCTCACGGGGGACAGCAAATGAAAAACTGTTTTTT. It translates to CASSRGTANEKLFF.

V usage is TRBV11-2 and J usage is TRBJ2-3; the D gene is possibly TRBD1 (5 bases). V was trimmed by 5 bases and J by 2 bases, leaving 14 bases between them. Germline V gene data show CDR1 as SGHAT and CDR2 as FQNNGV. The CDR3 contains 15 residues. CDR3 coding DNA: TGTGCCAGCAGCACACAAACAGGATACACAGATACGCAGTATTTT. As protein: CASSTQTGYTDTQYF.